Listed here are 23 T cell receptor beta chains from one sample, sequenced in a study of T cells in localized non-small cell lung cancer. This table comes from immunoSEQ multiplex PCR, and its TCRdb copy is limited to in-frame clones, with some not included. The table has roughly 27,000 clones, over 80% seen once. The sample consisted of peripheral blood mononuclear cells, taken before any cancer treatment. These receptors were collected from a woman aged 40 to 75 with stage III lung adenocarcinoma.

The chain is built from TRBV30 and TRBJ2-7, with D possibly being TRBD1 or TRBD2 (6 bases each). There are 14 residues in the CDR3. Germline-derived CDR1 and CDR2 are GTSNPN and SVGIG (reference sequence). Trimming took 0 bases from V and 13 from J, leaving 22 bases between them. CDR3: CAWSVRGGQSQLYF. In DNA form, the CDR3 reads TGTGCCTGGAGTGTACGGGGAGGACAGTCACAGCTATACTTC.

The chain couples TRBV27 to TRBJ1-1; D is unresolved. CDR1 and CDR2 (germline): MNHEY, SMNVEV (reference sequence). Trimming cost V 1 base and J 4 bases, with 10 bases left between them. CDR3 size: 14 residues. CDR3 residues: CASSLFSHSTEAFF. The CDR3 bases are TGTGCCAGCAGTTTATTTTCACACAGCACTGAAGCTTTCTTT.

The chain is built from TRBV6-6 and TRBJ1-1; unclear D gene. Trimming pared 6 bases from V and 2 bases from J, leaving 16 bases between. The germline gives CDR1 MNHNY, CDR2 SVGAGI (reference sequence). The CDR3 consists of 15 residues. CDR3 loop: CASRSRRVFNTEAFF. Written as DNA, the CDR3 is TGTGCCAGCAGGTCCAGACGGGTGTTCAACACTGAAGCTTTCTTT.

This chain links TRBV6-1 with TRBJ2-7; 13 bases map to TRBD2. The germline V gene has CDR1 MNHNS and CDR2 SASEGT. This CDR3 contains 12 residues. Unmatched junction bases numbered 3, after V lost 10 bases and J lost 6 bases. The CDR3 DNA follows: TGTGCCACCGGGACTAGCGGGATCGAGCAGTACTTC. Translated, it gives CATGTSGIEQYF.

The rearrangement uses TRBV11-2 and TRBJ2-2; D could derive from TRBD1 or TRBD2 (6 bases each). Germline V CDR1 and CDR2: SGHAT, FQNNGV. V was cut by 1 base and J by 0 bases, with 18 bases left in between. CDR3 length: 19 amino acids. CDR3 sequence (DNA): TGTGCCAGCAGCTTAGGAGGGGGTTTTGCGGGGCCGAACACCGGGGAGCTGTTTTTT. Translation gives CASSLGGGFAGPNTGELFF.

CDR3 sequence reads: CASSAEMATDTQYF. CDR3 nucleotide sequence: TGTGCCAGCAGTGCGGAGATGGCCACAGATACGCAGTATTTT. The V call is TRBV6-4, the J call TRBJ2-3; no clear D. Germline loops: CDR1 MRHNA, CDR2 SNTAGT. CDR3 length equals 14 residues. V lost 4 bases and J lost 2, with 10 bases in between.

This chain uses TRBV29-1 with TRBJ2-1; 11 positions agree with TRBD2. V lost 7 bases to trimming and J lost 5 bases; unmatched junction nucleotides: 7. The CDR3 is 14 residues long. The germline V gene encodes CDR1 SQVTM and CDR2 ANQGSEA. The CDR3 region is CSALAGGLNNEQFF. CDR3 nucleotide sequence: TGCAGCGCCCTAGCGGGAGGATTAAACAATGAGCAGTTCTTC.

The gene calls are TRBV4-2 and TRBJ2-7, with TRBD1 identical over 8 bases. This CDR3 region has 14 residues. CDR1 is LGHNA, CDR2 YNFKEQ, per germline. With 4 bases clipped from V and 3 bases from J, the junction kept 5 bases outside the gene matches. CDR3 sequence reads: CASSLGQGFYEQYF. Written as DNA, the CDR3 is TGTGCCAGCAGCCTCGGACAGGGATTCTACGAGCAGTACTTC.

The chain couples TRBV2 to TRBJ2-6; D uncertain. The CDR3 length is 14 residues. Between the trimmed V and J ends, which lost 4 bases and 0 bases, there was a span of 4 bases. CDR1 is SNHLY, CDR2 FYNNEI, per germline. CDR3 sequence: CASSADSGANVLTF. CDR3 bases: TGTGCCAGCAGTGCAGACTCTGGGGCCAACGTCCTGACTTTC.

This clone has just one count. The chain combines TRBV7-9 with TRBJ1-3; D call uncertain. From germline, CDR1 is SEHNR and CDR2 FQNEAQ (reference sequence). The CDR3 sequence is 15 residues long. Trimming stripped 5 bases from V and 0 bases from J, with 11 bases between. The chain's CDR3 is CASSGTLSSGNTIYF. The CDR3 DNA is TGTGCCAGCAGCGGCACACTGAGCTCTGGAAACACCATATATTTT.

The chain links TRBV6-9 to TRBJ1-2; the D gene is possibly TRBD1 (5 bases). V lost 5 bases, J lost 4 bases, and 11 bases lay in between. Germline V CDR1 and CDR2: MNHGY, SVAAGI. CDR3 length: 13 residues. CDR3 sequence: CASSAAGTYGYTF. CDR3 coding DNA: TGTGCCAGCAGTGCCGCAGGGACCTATGGCTACACCTTC.

The chain is built from TRBV7-9 and TRBJ1-2; 7 bases are shared with TRBD1. CDR3 size: 12 residues. CDR1 SEHNR and CDR2 FQNEAQ come from the germline V gene (reference sequence). V shed 6 bases, J shed 8 bases, and the junction held 6 bases outside the gene matches. Here the CDR3 reads CASSRQGAGYTF. In DNA form, the CDR3 reads TGTGCCAGCAGTCGACAGGGCGCCGGCTACACCTTC. The variable domain in full, completed from reference TRBV7-9 and TRBJ1-2, reads DTGVSQNPRHKITKRGQNVTFRCDPISEHNRLYWYRQTLGQGPEFLTYFQNEAQLEKSRLLSDRFSAERPKGSFSTLEIQRTEQGDSAMYLCASSRQGAGYTFGSGTRLTVV.

This clone was seen only a few times. The chain is built from TRBV5-1 and TRBJ2-7; either TRBD1 or TRBD2 may fit D (7 bases each). Germline V gene data show CDR1 as SGHRS and CDR2 as YFSETQ. CDR3 length equals 14 residues. Trimming removed 2 bases at V and 0 bases at J, with 9 bases between. The CDR3 loop is CASSFRGGSYEQYF. CDR3 DNA: TGCGCCAGCAGCTTCAGGGGGGGCTCCTACGAGCAGTACTTC.

V usage is TRBV2 and J usage is TRBJ2-2; D is unresolved. CDR3 length: 16 residues. The V end lost 1 base, the J end lost 0 bases, and 9 bases lay between the germline ends. Per the germline V gene, CDR1 is SNHLY and CDR2 is FYNNEI. The CDR3 is CASSEGTKANTGELFF. CDR3 DNA: TGTGCCAGCAGTGAAGGAACGAAAGCGAACACCGGGGAGCTGTTTTTT.

This clone was detected only once. V and J are TRBV28 and TRBJ1-2; D is possibly TRBD1 (5 bases). V lost 4 bases and J lost 7, with 16 bases in between. There are 14 residues in the CDR3. CDR1 and CDR2 (germline): MDHEN, SYDVKM. The CDR3 is CASSSRVSDSGYTF. For the CDR3, the DNA is TGTGCCAGCAGTTCCAGGGTTAGTGACTCTGGCTACACCTTC.

The chain combines TRBV5-5 with TRBJ2-2, with 9 bases lining up with TRBD1. The junction had 6 bases not matched to a gene; V was cut back by 3 bases and J by 3 bases. Germline V gives CDR1 SGHKS, CDR2 YYEKEE (reference sequence). CDR3 length: 16 residues. Here the CDR3 DNA reads TGTGCCAGCAGCTCCGTGGGACAGGGCTACACCGGGGAGCTGTTTTTT. This gives the protein CASSSVGQGYTGELFF.

This chain connects TRBV4-1 to TRBJ2-1; 10 positions match TRBD2. After removal of 0 bases from V and 0 bases from J, the junction contained 8 bases not matched to a gene. Germline CDR1 and CDR2: MGHRA and YSYEKL. There are 19 residues in the CDR3. CDR3 protein: CASSQDLAGVTTSYNEQFF. CDR3 in DNA: TGCGCCAGCAGCCAAGATCTAGCGGGGGTTACAACCTCCTACAATGAGCAGTTCTTC.

The CDR3 DNA sequence: TGTGCCAGCAGTGGGGGACAGGGGGCGAGGGGCAATCAGCCCCAGCATTTT. Residues: CASSGGQGARGNQPQHF. This chain uses TRBV2 with TRBJ1-5, with TRBD1 matching 12 bases. Trimming took 4 bases from V and 2 from J; bases not matched to a gene: 6. The CDR3 totals 17 residues. In germline, CDR1 is SNHLY, CDR2 FYNNEI.

The V and J genes are TRBV6-1 and TRBJ2-3; maybe TRBD2 (5 bases). CDR1 and CDR2 from the germline V gene are MNHNS and SASEGT. The CDR3 spans 15 residues. Trimming removed 7 bases from V and 2 bases from J, with 16 bases in between. CDR3 loop: CASTPGPGITDTQYF. The CDR3 region has the DNA TGTGCCAGCACCCCGGGCCCGGGGATCACAGATACGCAGTATTTT.

This clone was observed a single time. The CDR3: CASSLSPVWSNQPQHF. CDR3 in DNA: TGTGCCAGCAGCTTGTCACCTGTCTGGAGCAATCAGCCCCAGCATTTT. The chain employs TRBV5-8 and TRBJ1-5; no firm D call. V was shortened by 1 base and J by 1 base, with 12 bases between the two germline ends. The CDR3 is made up of 16 amino acids. Per the germline V gene, CDR1 is SGHTS and CDR2 is YDEGEE.

V and J are TRBV30 and TRBJ2-7, with 10 bases lining up with TRBD1. With V trimmed by 1 base and J by 3 bases, 6 bases remained unmatched. There are 15 residues in the CDR3. Germline CDR1 and CDR2: GTSNPN and SVGIG (reference sequence). The chain's CDR3 is CAWSGTGGLNYEQYF. CDR3 bases: TGTGCCTGGAGTGGGACAGGGGGGCTTAACTACGAGCAGTACTTC.

V gene TRBV28 combines with J gene TRBJ2-5, with D maybe TRBD2 (6 bases). With 6 bases removed from V and 1 base from J, the gap between germline ends came to 9 bases. The germline CDR1 and CDR2 sequences are MDHEN and SYDVKM. This CDR3 region has 13 residues. The CDR3 region has the DNA TGTGCCAGCAGCGGGAGTGCCCAAGAGACCCAGTACTTC. Protein: CASSGSAQETQYF.

V gene TRBV7-6 combines with J gene TRBJ2-7; TRBD2 agrees at 9 bases. V gave up 2 bases and J gave up 1 base; unmatched junction bases: 6. Germline CDR1 SGHVS, CDR2 FNYEAQ. CDR3 length: 16 residues. In DNA, the CDR3 is TGTGCCAGCAGCTTATCGCGGGAGGGTCGGTCCTACGAGCAGTACTTC. Protein: CASSLSREGRSYEQYF.